This T cell receptor (beta chain) was recorded in a study of shared clonotypes between healthy human individuals. Findings and caveats of the study: Memory subsets generally showed lower estimated richness than naive subsets.

Deletions cut 6 bases from V and 3 bases from J, with 15 bases between. The V gene's germline CDR1 is MNHEY and CDR2 SVGAGI. The CDR3 loop spans 15 amino acids. In regard to this clone: Antigen specificity is unknown.

The assay was immunoSEQ multiplex PCR, and TCRdb's table has in-frame clones only and misses some. This sample carries approximately 530,000 clones, about 96% of them seen once, and the ten largest clones take about 0.064%. The origin of this receptor is a woman aged 25 to 39 in good health. Sequencing used naive CD4+ T cells sorted from blood. Subset specified: CD45RA+ positively selected. V and J are TRBV6-5 and TRBJ2-1; possible D gene TRBD2, 6 bases. The CDR3 DNA reads as TGTGCCAGCAGACCCCAGCGGGCTGTCTACAATGAGCAGTTCTTC. Translating gives CASRPQRAVYNEQFF.